There are many counts of the clone carrying this TCR beta chain. The antigen remains undetermined. These data are taken from a study of T-cell reconstitution after alpha-beta-depleted transplantation in children. The CDR3 totals 16 residues. V lost 1 base to trimming and J lost 0 bases; unmatched junction nucleotides: 7. Germline CDR1 DFQATT, CDR2 SNEGSKA (reference sequence). Using unique molecular identifiers, the investigators prepared the TCRbeta library. MiXCR, applied by TCRdb to the PCR reads, yields one record per CDR3 protein. Among 40,000 to 60,000 distinct CDR3 sequences listed, around 9.2% were seen once. Broader study findings: Day-60 TCRbeta diversity that was high in some patients was derived from surviving recipient T cells and thymic progenitors. Expanded graft clones numbering several hundred reportedly gave rise to alpha-beta T cells about two months after transplant. A year post-transplant, T-cell counts and diversity derived mostly from newly produced T cells.

This chain joins TRBV20-1 and TRBJ2-7; 9 bases line up with TRBD2. The sample here was PBMCs, mostly from graft donor cells, taken 60 days after TCRalphabeta/CD19-depleted stem cell transplant. The TCR was taken from a male patient between 2 and 15 years old who had a stem cell transplant for chronic granulomatous disease, so the T cells may come from the graft donor. CDR3: CSARVVREGLSYEQYF. The CDR3 nucleotides are TGCAGTGCTAGAGTCGTGCGGGAGGGCCTCTCCTACGAGCAGTACTTC.